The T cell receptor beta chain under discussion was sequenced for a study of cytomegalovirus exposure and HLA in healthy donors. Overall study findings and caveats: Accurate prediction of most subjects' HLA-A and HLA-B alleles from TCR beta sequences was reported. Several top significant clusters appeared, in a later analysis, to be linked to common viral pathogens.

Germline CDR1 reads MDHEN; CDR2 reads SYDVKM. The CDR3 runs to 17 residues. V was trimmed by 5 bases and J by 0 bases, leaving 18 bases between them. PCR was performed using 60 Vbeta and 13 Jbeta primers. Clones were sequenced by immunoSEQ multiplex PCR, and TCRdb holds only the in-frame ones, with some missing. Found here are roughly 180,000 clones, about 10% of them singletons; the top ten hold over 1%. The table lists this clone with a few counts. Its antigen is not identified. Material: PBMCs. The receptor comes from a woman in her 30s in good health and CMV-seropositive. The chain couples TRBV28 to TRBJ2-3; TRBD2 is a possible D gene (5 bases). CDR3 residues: CASSLYAVGDSTDTQYF. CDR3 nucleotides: TGTGCCAGCAGTCTCTACGCGGTCGGGGATAGCACAGATACGCAGTATTTT. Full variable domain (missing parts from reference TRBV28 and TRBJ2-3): DVKVTQSSRYLVKRTGEKVFLECVQDMDHENMFWYRQDPGLGLRLIYFSYDVKMKEKGDIPEGYSVSREKKERFSLILESASTNQTSMYLCASSLYAVGDSTDTQYFGPGTRLTVL.